These T cell receptor beta chains were read from a single sample in a study of blood T cell repertoires in COVID-19. Produced via immunoSEQ multiplex PCR; TCRdb's table is partial and in-frame only. The data hold more than 110,000 clones, with 88% observed a single time. The sample comprised peripheral blood. Receptors originate from a man in his fifties with active or convalescent COVID-19. The conserved cysteine and the conserved F or W are not part of the CDR3 here. The order of the fields is CDR3 length, V gene, D gene, CDR3 protein. D genes are given only for firm matches.

15 TRBV28 NA ASSLAQGGRAVYGYT
13 TRBV5-1 TRBD2 ASSLGGSGYETQY
12 TRBV19 TRBD1 ASRTGDGVGGYT
11 TRBV19 NA ASSISQDYGYT
12 TRBV29-1 NA SVLPGRRTTEAF
10 TRBV2 NA ASSGPRQPQH
16 TRBV7-9 TRBD2 ASSLRRGTSGREETQY
14 TRBV6-2/TRBV6-3 TRBD1 ASSPPWTGMDQPQH
14 TRBV2 NA ASSERGRAYKNEQF
15 TRBV4-2 TRBD1 ASSHPGTGIMNTEAF
13 TRBV11-2 TRBD1 ASSAPGQGVEKLF
14 TRBV5-4 TRBD2 ASSKGAGSGLGEQY
12 TRBV28 NA ASSLGRGNSPLH
12 TRBV28 NA ASRSTGYNSPLH
12 TRBV19 NA ASTTLQTNTEAF
12 TRBV5-1 NA ASSLRLGAETQY
14 TRBV5-4 TRBD1 ASSLPPGGPNTEAF
11 TRBV12-3/TRBV12-4 NA ASSRSDISPQH
13 TRBV19 TRBD1 ASRDRGRGDTEAF
12 TRBV6-5 NA ASSFARGGYEQY
12 TRBV5-4 TRBD1 ASSPQGAPYEQY
13 TRBV5-1 TRBD2 ASRPSGRASYEQY
12 TRBV7-2 NA ASSLEFTRETQY
15 TRBV10-3 TRBD1 AISESAGQVGTDTQY
11 TRBV29-1 TRBD2 SVAGGGTNEQF
11 TRBV6-1 NA ASSESWPYEQY
12 TRBV5-1 NA ASSLVTIDNTQY
16 TRBV28 NA ASSLVPGSLSSYNEQF
12 TRBV19 NA ASSTKGVTGELF
9 TRBV2 NA ASRTESPLH
11 TRBV27 NA ASRKGGGNEQY
9 TRBV28 TRBD1 ASLDRGGYT
14 TRBV4-1 NA ASSQEPDRGNSEQY
15 TRBV27 NA ASSPNSYRTPRQPQH
15 TRBV19 NA ASSILAGFSSTDTQY
10 TRBV28 NA ASSLGGFEQY
13 TRBV5-1 TRBD1 ASSLGQGAYSPLH
12 TRBV2 TRBD1 ASRMDRENTEAF
12 TRBV6-5 TRBD1 ASRDRGSNQPQH
12 TRBV28 NA ASSGEGWDETQY
11 TRBV11-2 TRBD2 ASRGLAKETQY
11 TRBV29-1 NA SVARGRENIQY
13 TRBV25-1 TRBD1 ASSVTGGRTGELF
12 TRBV5-1 TRBD2 ASSPGSGRNEQY
14 TRBV5-4 TRBD2 ASSPTSITSTDTQY
13 TRBV5-5 TRBD1 ASSLYAQGEETQY
12 TRBV7-2 NA ASSFGLNTGELF
13 TRBV29-1 TRBD1 SVPGGTGGTDTQY
11 TRBV12-3/TRBV12-4 NA ASSPGQRDTIY
11 TRBV30 NA AWSEAPNQPQH
13 TRBV5-1 NA ASSHEGRINSPLH
12 TRBV24-1 TRBD1 ATRQGDSYNEQF
9 TRBV3-1/TRBV3-2 NA ASSQAYEQY